This TCR beta chain comes out of a study of cytomegalovirus exposure and HLA in healthy donors. Overall study findings and caveats: Most of the TCR beta V segments (in an earlier analysis) were productive either about 87% or about 30% of the time. Researchers reportedly found TCR beta sequences accurately predicted most subjects' HLA-A and HLA-B alleles.

The CDR3 is 14 residues long. Germline V gene lookup returns CDR1 MRHNA and CDR2 SNTAGT. V lost 6 bases to trimming and J lost 3 bases; unmatched junction nucleotides: 6. Amplification used 60 Vbeta primers and 13 Jbeta primers. Some clones are missing from TCRdb's copy, which holds only in-frame ones; the method was immunoSEQ multiplex PCR. The repertoire holds about 85,000 clones, with more than 60% as singletons. Comments on this clone: Its antigen is unidentified.

Sequencing input: PBMCs. V gene TRBV6-4 combines with J gene TRBJ1-1, with 8 bases lining up with TRBD1. This receptor was identified in a boy aged 10-17 years in good health and CMV-seronegative. The CDR3 spells CASSTTGDHTEAFF. CDR3 in DNA: TGTGCCAGCAGCACGACAGGGGATCACACTGAAGCTTTCTTT.